Listed below are T cell receptor beta chains from one sample, sequenced in a study of shared clonotypes between healthy human individuals. This table comes from immunoSEQ multiplex PCR, and its TCRdb copy is limited to in-frame clones, with some not included. The top ten clones hold about 0.41% of a sample with roughly 2.2 million clones, 93% of them seen once. The specimen sequenced was naive CD4+ T cells from PBMCs. Source of these receptors: a man younger than 30 in good health. Some clones in this sample may be carry-over from other donors' samples. The CDR3 runs from the conserved cysteine through the conserved F or W. The order of the fields is CDR3 protein, CDR3 DNA, V gene, J gene, D gene, CDR3 length, clone size. The D gene is left open where the match is weak. Expanded clones are given a class, and other clones once, few, many or no size at all.

CDR3 protein: CASNLLGESPTDTQYF
CDR3 DNA: TGTGCCAGCAATCTTCTAGGTGAAAGTCCCACAGATACGCAGTATTTT
V gene: TRBV5-6
J gene: TRBJ2-3
D gene: .
CDR3 length: 16
clone size: .

CDR3 protein: CASSIGGQGNTIYF
CDR3 DNA: TGTGCCAGCAGCATCGGGGGACAGGGAAACACCATATATTTT
V gene: TRBV5-4
J gene: TRBJ1-3
D gene: TRBD1
CDR3 length: 14
clone size: once

CDR3 protein: CASSLTDSNQPQHF
CDR3 DNA: TGTGCCAGCTCACTCACCGATAGCAATCAGCCCCAGCATTTT
V gene: TRBV18
J gene: TRBJ1-5
D gene: .
CDR3 length: 14
clone size: .

CDR3 protein: CASTRQPTGELFF
CDR3 DNA: TGTGCCAGCACCAGACAGCCCACCGGGGAGCTGTTTTTT
V gene: TRBV2
J gene: TRBJ2-2
D gene: .
CDR3 length: 13
clone size: .

CDR3 protein: CASSPNLWEPQHF
CDR3 DNA: TGTGCCAGCAGCCCCAACCTTTGGGAGCCCCAGCATTTT
V gene: TRBV7-2
J gene: TRBJ1-5
D gene: .
CDR3 length: 13
clone size: .

CDR3 protein: CASSYSRQNTEAFF
CDR3 DNA: TGTGCCAGCAGTTACTCGAGGCAGAACACTGAAGCTTTCTTT
V gene: TRBV6-5
J gene: TRBJ1-1
D gene: .
CDR3 length: 14
clone size: .

CDR3 protein: CSARGEGGQFF
CDR3 DNA: TGCAGTGCTAGAGGGGAGGGCGGGCAGTTCTTC
V gene: TRBV20-1
J gene: TRBJ2-1
D gene: TRBD2
CDR3 length: 11
clone size: .

CDR3 protein: CASSTPSGAVYGYTF
CDR3 DNA: TGTGCCAGCAGTACCCCATCCGGGGCAGTCTATGGCTACACCTTC
V gene: TRBV28
J gene: TRBJ1-2
D gene: .
CDR3 length: 15
clone size: .

CDR3 protein: CASSEGSSASQETQYF
CDR3 DNA: TGCGCCAGCAGTGAGGGGTCTAGCGCTAGTCAAGAGACCCAGTACTTC
V gene: TRBV10-1
J gene: TRBJ2-5
D gene: .
CDR3 length: 16
clone size: .

CDR3 protein: CSVEDAGGRSSSYNEQFF
CDR3 DNA: TGCAGCGTTGAAGATGCGGGCGGGAGGTCCAGCTCCTACAATGAGCAGTTCTTC
V gene: TRBV29-1
J gene: TRBJ2-1
D gene: TRBD2
CDR3 length: 18
clone size: .

CDR3 protein: CASSRDRAYEQYF
CDR3 DNA: TGTGCCAGCAGCAGGGACAGGGCCTACGAGCAGTACTTC
V gene: TRBV7-6
J gene: TRBJ2-7
D gene: TRBD1
CDR3 length: 13
clone size: .